Listed here is a single T cell receptor beta chain. Its cognate antigen is unknown. This record comes from a study of T cell clonotyping in hematopoietic cell transplantation. Study-wide findings and caveats: At the given depth, recipient repertoires were over 97% de novo clonotypes. Without cell sorting, CD4 versus CD8 contributions remain unresolved. Recipient TCR diversity dropped after transplant; expanded clonotypes rose from day 30 to 180. Broader posttransplant TCR repertoire diversity was predicted by graft donor and pretransplant recipient Inverse Simpson Index values.

The CDR3 runs 15 residues. The J segment lost 8 bases and the V segment lost 4 bases, leaving 10 bases of the junction unmatched. Germline V lookup: CDR1 SGHRS, CDR2 YFSETQ. Clones were read by immunoSEQ multiplex PCR, and TCRdb kept only the in-frame ones, dropping some. The sample has approximately 70,000 clones; around 94% are singletons. This clonotype was sampled from a man aged 50-60 years in good health. Some clones in this sample may be carry-over from other donors' samples. The sample consisted of peripheral blood mononuclear cells. The rearrangement links TRBV5-1 to TRBJ2-5; TRBD2 agrees at 11 bases. CDR3 sequence: CASSTRLAGLGTQYF. The CDR3, as DNA: TGCGCCAGCAGCACCCGACTAGCGGGGCTTGGAACCCAGTACTTC.